This T cell receptor beta chain was identified in a study of OX40 agonist ivuxolimab in advanced cancers. Study summary: With a range of roughly 20 to 85, age averaged approximately 60 years, and about 82% were male. General study findings and limits: CD8+ T cells were the subset that, on average, had more expanded clones than CD4+.

For this clone: Its specificity is unknown.

Blood draws occurred at baseline, cycle 4 day 1, and cycle 7 day 1. This CDR3 comprises 15 residues. In germline, CDR1 is MNHEY, CDR2 SVGAGI. Trimming stripped 0 bases from V and 2 bases from J, with 11 bases between. Assay used: immunoSEQ multiplex PCR; TCRdb lists only in-frame clones, some missing. The sample lists 25,000 to 35,000 clones; more than 65% were seen once. The chain is built from TRBV6-5 and TRBJ2-7; the D gene is possibly TRBD2 (5 bases). The sequencing here drew on CD4+ or CD8+ T cells sorted from blood, taken in a trial of the OX40 agonist ivuxolimab. The sequence derives from an adult with an advanced solid tumor such as melanoma, head and neck, liver or kidney cancer. The CDR3 DNA reads TGTGCCAGCAGTTACTCGAGAGGGATCCCCTACGAGCAGTACTTC. Translating gives CASSYSRGIPYEQYF.